This T cell receptor beta chain was retrieved from a study of shared clonotypes between healthy human individuals. Per the original methods: ImmunoSEQ supplied junction-only sequences lacking quality scores, so filtering was different. Measured with immunoSEQ multiplex PCR; TCRdb has only the in-frame clones, and not every one. V, J and clone size derive from that table, while D and trimming were established from the DNA sequence. The sample includes 1.5 million to 2.5 million clones, about 95% of them seen just once. Naive-designated CD8 cells lacked CD45RO, were positively enriched for CCR7, and omitted terminally differentiated effector memory CD45RA+ cells. This receptor was identified in a man between 18 and 35 years old in good health. Sequencing used naive CD8+ T cells sorted from blood.

DNA of the CDR3: TGTGCCAGCAGCCTAAGCGGGAGTTCTCGTGACGAGCAGTACTTC. It translates to CASSLSGSSRDEQYF. This chain uses TRBV9 with TRBJ2-7; 8 bases agree with TRBD2. Germline CDR1 and CDR2: SGDLS and YYNGEE. CDR3 length: 15 residues. V trimming: 4 bases; J trimming: 5 bases; junction bases outside the gene matches: 11.